The entry below describes one TCR beta chain. This entry is derived from a study of blood T cell repertoires in COVID-19. About the research overall: Donors in the United States, Italy and Spain gave samples during acute or convalescent COVID-19. PBMCs, B-cell-depleted T cells, or T cells were the source of the cDNA or gDNA that made up the material.

In the authors' workflow: Amplification with reference gene primers provided the estimates of nucleated cell counts. TCRdb's table, derived via immunoSEQ multiplex PCR, lists solely in-frame clones and lacks some. The D gene and trimming were derived from the DNA, and the V and J assignments and clone size from that table. The sample has about 35,000 clones; 75% to 90% are singletons. The germline gives CDR1 SNHLY, CDR2 FYNNEI. The length of the CDR3 is 13 residues. The V and J ends lost 7 bases and 8 bases respectively, with 15 bases between them. The specimen sequenced was peripheral blood. This TCR was sampled from a man aged 60-69 years with active or convalescent COVID-19. The rearrangement links TRBV2 to TRBJ2-1; no firm D call. CDR3 loop: CASNRRIVDEQFF. In DNA form, the CDR3 reads TGTGCCAGCAATCGGCGGATAGTGGATGAGCAGTTCTTC.